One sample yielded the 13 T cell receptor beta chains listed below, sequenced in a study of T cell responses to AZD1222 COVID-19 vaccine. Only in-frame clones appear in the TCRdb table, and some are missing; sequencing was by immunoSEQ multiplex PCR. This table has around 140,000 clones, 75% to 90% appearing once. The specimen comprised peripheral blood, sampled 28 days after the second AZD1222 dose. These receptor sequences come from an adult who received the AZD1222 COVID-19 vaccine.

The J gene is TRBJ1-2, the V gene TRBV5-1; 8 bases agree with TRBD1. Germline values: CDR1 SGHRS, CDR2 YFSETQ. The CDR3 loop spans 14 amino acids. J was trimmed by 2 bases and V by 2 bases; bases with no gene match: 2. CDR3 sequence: CASSFRDRNYGYTF. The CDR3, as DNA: TGCGCCAGCAGCTTCAGGGACAGGAACTATGGCTACACCTTC.

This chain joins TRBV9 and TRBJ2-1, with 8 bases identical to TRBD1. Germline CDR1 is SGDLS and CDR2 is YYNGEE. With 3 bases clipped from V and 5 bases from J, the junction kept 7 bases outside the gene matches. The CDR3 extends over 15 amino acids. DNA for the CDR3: TGTGCCAGCAGCGCTTGGACAGGGTCAAACAATGAGCAGTTCTTC. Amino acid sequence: CASSAWTGSNNEQFF.

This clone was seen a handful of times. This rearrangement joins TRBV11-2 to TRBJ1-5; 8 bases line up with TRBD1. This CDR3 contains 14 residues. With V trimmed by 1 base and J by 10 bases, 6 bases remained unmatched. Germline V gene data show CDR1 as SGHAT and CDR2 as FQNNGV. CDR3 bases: TGTGCCAGCAGCTTAGCCCAGGGGGCGCATCCCCAGCATTTT. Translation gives CASSLAQGAHPQHF.

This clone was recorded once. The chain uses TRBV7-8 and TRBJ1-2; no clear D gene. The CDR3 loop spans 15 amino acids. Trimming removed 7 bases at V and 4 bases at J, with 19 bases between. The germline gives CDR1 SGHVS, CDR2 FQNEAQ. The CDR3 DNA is TGTGCCAGCAACTTTGGGCCCCAAGCACCCTATGGCTACACCTTC. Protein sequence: CASNFGPQAPYGYTF.

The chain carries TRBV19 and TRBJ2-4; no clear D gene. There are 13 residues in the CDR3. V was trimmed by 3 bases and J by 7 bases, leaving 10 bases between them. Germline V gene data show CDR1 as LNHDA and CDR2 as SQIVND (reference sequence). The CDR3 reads CASSMRHWNIQYF. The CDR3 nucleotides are TGTGCCAGTAGTATGCGGCATTGGAACATTCAGTACTTC.

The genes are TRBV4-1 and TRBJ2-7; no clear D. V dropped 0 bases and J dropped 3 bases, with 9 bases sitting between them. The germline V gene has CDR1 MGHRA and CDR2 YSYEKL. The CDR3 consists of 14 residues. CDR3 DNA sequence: TGCGCCAGCAGCCAAGAGCACCCCCGCTACGAGCAGTACTTC. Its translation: CASSQEHPRYEQYF.

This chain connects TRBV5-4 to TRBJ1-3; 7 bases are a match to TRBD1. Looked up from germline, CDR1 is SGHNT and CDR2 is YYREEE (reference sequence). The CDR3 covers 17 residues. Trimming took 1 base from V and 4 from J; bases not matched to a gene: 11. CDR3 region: CASSLRQGESRGNTIYF. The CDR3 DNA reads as TGTGCCAGCAGCTTGAGGCAGGGGGAGTCGAGAGGAAACACCATATATTTT.

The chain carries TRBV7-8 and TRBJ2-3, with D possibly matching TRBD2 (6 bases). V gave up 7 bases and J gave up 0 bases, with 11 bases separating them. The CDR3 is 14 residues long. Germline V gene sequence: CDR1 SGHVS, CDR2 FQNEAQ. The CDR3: CASKSGHSTDTQYF. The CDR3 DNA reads TGTGCCAGCAAAAGCGGGCATAGCACAGATACGCAGTATTTT.

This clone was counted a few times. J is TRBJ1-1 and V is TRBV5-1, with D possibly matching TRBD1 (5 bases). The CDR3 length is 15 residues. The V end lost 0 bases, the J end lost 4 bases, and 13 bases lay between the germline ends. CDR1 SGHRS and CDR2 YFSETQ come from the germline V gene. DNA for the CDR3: TGCGCCAGCAGCTTGGGATGGGTCGGGGGCACTGAAGCTTTCTTT. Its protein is CASSLGWVGGTEAFF.

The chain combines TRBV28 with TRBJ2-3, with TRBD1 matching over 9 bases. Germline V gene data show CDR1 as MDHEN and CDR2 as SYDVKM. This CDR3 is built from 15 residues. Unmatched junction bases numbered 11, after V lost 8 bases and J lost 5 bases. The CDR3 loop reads CASATRDRAEDTQYF. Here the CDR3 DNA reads TGTGCCAGCGCCACCCGGGACAGGGCTGAAGATACGCAGTATTTT.

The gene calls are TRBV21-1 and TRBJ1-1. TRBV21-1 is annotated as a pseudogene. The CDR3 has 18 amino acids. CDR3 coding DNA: TGTGCCAGCAGCAAAGCGCGTTCAGGAGGAGAGCATAACACTGAAGCTTTCTTT. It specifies CASSKARSGGEHNTEAFF.

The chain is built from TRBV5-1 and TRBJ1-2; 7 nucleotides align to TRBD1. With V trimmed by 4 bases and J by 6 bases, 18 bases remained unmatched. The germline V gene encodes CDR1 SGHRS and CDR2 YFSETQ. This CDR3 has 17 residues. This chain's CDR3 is CASSLRQGFESVDGYTF. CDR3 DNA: TGCGCCAGCAGCCTCAGACAGGGATTCGAGTCGGTGGATGGCTACACCTTC.

The CDR3 sequence is CASSLSRQPQHF. The CDR3 coding sequence is TGTGCCAGCAGCTTATCCCGTCAGCCCCAGCATTTT. This rearrangement joins TRBV7-9 to TRBJ1-5; D gene unclear. The V gene lost 2 bases and the J gene lost 6 bases, with 5 bases spanning the gap. Germline CDR1 SEHNR, CDR2 FQNEAQ (reference sequence). The CDR3 is 12 residues long.